This entry concerns a single TCR beta chain. Authors' methods: Estimation of nucleated cell counts relied on the amplification of reference gene primers. The data were produced by immunoSEQ multiplex PCR, yet TCRdb's version contains in-frame clones alone and is incomplete. V, J and clone size reflect that table, while D and trimming were determined from the DNA. The data show tens of thousands of clones, roughly 88% seen once. The CDR3 has 13 residues. V shed 4 bases, J shed 4 bases, and the junction held 4 bases outside the gene matches. In germline, CDR1 is SGHNT, CDR2 YYREEE (reference sequence). This entry belongs to a study of blood T cell repertoires in COVID-19. Study overall: Samples representing acute and convalescent COVID-19 were sourced from the United States, Italy and Spain. The cDNA or gDNA used as material had been derived from T cells, B-cell-depleted T cells, or PBMCs.

The V gene is TRBV5-4, the J gene TRBJ2-5, with 7 bases fitting TRBD2. This TCR was recovered from a woman of 80 years or more with acute or convalescent COVID-19. Sequences were obtained from peripheral blood. CDR3 amino acids: CASSRGLGETQYF. In nucleotides, the CDR3 is TGTGCCAGCAGCCGCGGACTAGGAGAGACCCAGTACTTC.